This T cell receptor beta chain was sequenced for a study of control samples from healthy donors and cancer patients. Germline-derived CDR1 and CDR2 are LGHNA and YNFKEQ. The CDR3 runs to 14 residues. Trimming pared 1 base from V and 5 bases from J, leaving 11 bases between. The data were produced by immunoSEQ multiplex PCR, yet TCRdb's version contains in-frame clones alone and is incomplete. The sample has 84,000 or so clones, about nine tenths seen once. Material: blood. The origin of this receptor is a man aged 25 to 40 in good health. The V and J genes are TRBV4-2 and TRBJ2-5, with no clear D. CDR3 bases: TGTGCCAGCAGCCAAGGCGTCGATGTGGAGACCCAGTACTTC. Its protein is CASSQGVDVETQYF.